The 18 T cell receptor beta chains below come from one sample, sequenced in a study of T cell repertoires in cytomegalovirus infection. TCRdb called the reads again in MiXCR, with one record for every CDR3 protein. The repertoire has approximately 89,000 distinct CDR3 sequences, about 29% of them found once; the top ten carry roughly 70%. These receptors are not linked to any known antigen. The specimen was CD8+ T cells from cultured PBMCs, collected from culture after CMV antigen stimulation. Every receptor here comes from a human donor in good health (CMV status not recorded). Some clones in this sample may be carry-over from other donors' samples.

This clonotype was seen many times. CDR3 sequence: CASSSGTTNSPLHF. In DNA, the CDR3 is TGTGCCAGCAGCTCCGGGACAACTAATTCACCCCTCCACTTT. V gene TRBV7-9 combines with J gene TRBJ1-6; TRBD1 might be the D (6 bases). The CDR3 length is 14 residues. In germline, CDR1 is SEHNR, CDR2 FQNEAQ (reference sequence). V lost 4 bases, J lost 6 bases, and 10 bases lay in between. The whole variable domain, remainder taken from reference TRBV7-9 and TRBJ1-6, is DTGVSQNPRHKITKRGQNVTFRCDPISEHNRLYWYRQTLGQGPEFLTYFQNEAQLEKSRLLSDRFSAERPKGSFSTLEIQRTEQGDSAMYLCASSSGTTNSPLHFGNGTRLTVT.

The chain links TRBV10-3 to TRBJ2-3; 7 bases line up with TRBD1. CDR1 ENHRY and CDR2 SYGVKD come from the germline V gene. V lost 7 bases and J lost 2; bases outside the gene matches: 6. The CDR3 loop spans 14 amino acids. For the CDR3, the DNA is TGTGCCATCATGGGACAGCTCCCCACAGATACGCAGTATTTT. This translates into CAIMGQLPTDTQYF.

This clonotype was seen more than once but under ten times. V gene TRBV7-8 combines with J gene TRBJ2-3, with D uncertain. CDR1 is SGHVS and CDR2 is FQNEAQ in the germline V gene. The CDR3 sequence is 15 residues long. The V end was cut by 7 bases, the J end by 4 bases, with 18 bases between. The CDR3 protein is CASTQRLGWADTQYF. In DNA form, the CDR3 reads TGTGCCAGCACCCAACGGCTAGGATGGGCAGATACGCAGTATTTT.

The genes are TRBV19 and TRBJ2-2; D is ambiguous. Trimming left V 7 bases short and J 4 bases short, with 7 bases between. CDR1 is LNHDA, CDR2 SQIVND, per germline (reference sequence). The CDR3 consists of 12 residues. CDR3 nucleotide sequence: TGTGCCAGTACGTGGGGCACCGGGGAGCTGTTTTTT. It yields the protein CASTWGTGELFF.

This clonotype was detected many times. The rearrangement links TRBV19 to TRBJ1-1; tentatively, D is TRBD1 (6 bases). Germline CDR1 LNHDA, CDR2 SQIVND (reference sequence). This CDR3 region has 13 residues. Trimming removed 5 bases at V and 10 bases at J, with 17 bases between. The CDR3 DNA sequence: TGTGCCAGTAGTGTGGACGGGGGCTCGGTAGCTTTCTTT. The encoded protein is CASSVDGGSVAFF.

With regard to this clonotype: The CDR3 end shows no conserved phenylalanine or tryptophan, and so a read error is likely. Because the CDR3's place on the DNA is in doubt, the DNA is left out and the CDR3 is given as listed by TCRdb. CDR3 amino acids: CASSPSGQGASESFL. V gene TRBV4-1 combines with J gene TRBJ1-1; the D segment call TRBD1 is taken from the table without a DNA check. Germline V gene data show CDR1 as MGHRA and CDR2 as YSYEKL. The CDR3 has 15 amino acids, counting both end residues.

The rearrangement uses TRBV3-1 and TRBJ2-3; unclear D gene. The germline V gene encodes CDR1 LGHDT and CDR2 YNNKEL (reference sequence). Trimming removed 1 base from V and 2 bases from J, with 7 bases in between. The CDR3 contains 14 residues. The CDR3 coding sequence is TGTGCCAGCAGCCAAGGTTCTTTCACAGATACGCAGTATTTT. This translates into CASSQGSFTDTQYF.

The gene calls are TRBV19 and TRBJ2-1; 8 bases fit TRBD1. Germline lookup yields CDR1 LNHDA and CDR2 SQIVND (reference sequence). Trimming took 8 bases from V and 4 from J; bases not matched to a gene: 1. There are 12 residues in the CDR3. This chain's CDR3 is CASRTGYNEQFF. In nucleotides, the CDR3 is TGTGCCAGTCGGACAGGGTACAATGAGCAGTTCTTC.

This chain joins TRBV7-2 and TRBJ2-7, with TRBD1 identical over 7 bases. The ends lost 1 base at V and 4 bases at J; junction bases unmatched: 7. The CDR3 is 15 amino acids. Germline V CDR1 and CDR2: SGHTA, FQGNSA. CDR3 DNA sequence: TGTGCCAGCAGCTTAGTTGGGACAGCAATTTACGAGCAGTACTTC. This encodes CASSLVGTAIYEQYF.

The count of this clonotype is one. The chain has TRBV6-8 and TRBJ2-7, with D maybe TRBD2 (5 bases). The CDR3 loop spans 13 amino acids. Trimming took 6 bases from V and 2 from J, leaving 11 bases between them. Per the germline V gene, CDR1 is MNHGY and CDR2 is SAAAGT. CDR3: CASSLGSTYEQYF. The DNA for the CDR3 is TGTGCCAGCAGCCTTGGGAGTACCTACGAGCAGTACTTC.

This clonotype was seen at least ten times. This chain joins TRBV4-1 and TRBJ2-7; 10 nucleotides agree with TRBD2. This CDR3 has 17 amino acids. Per germline, CDR1 MGHRA and CDR2 YSYEKL. V was pared by 0 bases and J by 2 bases, with 7 bases of the junction left unmatched. The CDR3 loop is CASSQEPRTSGAYEQYF. DNA for the CDR3: TGCGCCAGCAGCCAAGAGCCGAGGACTAGCGGTGCCTACGAGCAGTACTTC.

The chain links TRBV24-1 to TRBJ2-4; 9 positions agree with TRBD1. The V segment lost 1 base and the J segment 3 bases; nucleotides outside the gene matches: 9. The CDR3 sequence is 18 residues long. Looked up from germline, CDR1 is KGHDR and CDR2 is SFDVKD. CDR3 residues: CATSDLGQGRSDKNIQYF. The CDR3 DNA is TGTGCCACCAGTGATTTAGGACAGGGGCGCTCAGACAAAAACATTCAGTACTTC.

The gene calls are TRBV6-5 and TRBJ1-2; TRBD1 agrees at 8 bases. Germline CDR1 is MNHEY and CDR2 is SVGAGI. The junction had 10 bases not matched to a gene; V was cut back by 7 bases and J by 3 bases. The CDR3 is 15 amino acids. CDR3 protein: CASTSVPGGYYGYTF. For the CDR3, the DNA is TGTGCCAGCACCTCCGTGCCAGGGGGCTACTATGGCTACACCTTC.

This chain links TRBV2 with TRBJ2-7; 12 nucleotides agree with TRBD1. The CDR3 loop spans 14 amino acids. The germline gives CDR1 SNHLY, CDR2 FYNNEI. The junction had 7 bases not matched to a gene; V was cut back by 6 bases and J by 7 bases. This chain's CDR3 is CASSGTGGAEEQYF. CDR3 in DNA: TGTGCCAGCAGCGGGACAGGGGGCGCTGAAGAGCAGTACTTC.

This chain connects TRBV11-2 to TRBJ2-5; no definite D call. Germline assignment: CDR1 SGHAT and CDR2 FQNNGV. The CDR3 is made up of 12 amino acids. Deletions cut 5 bases from V and 0 bases from J, with 4 bases between. The CDR3 spells CASSLYQETQYF. DNA for the CDR3: TGTGCCAGCAGCCTATACCAAGAGACCCAGTACTTC. Together with reference TRBV11-2 and TRBJ2-5, the CDR3 gives the full variable domain: EAGVAQSPRYKIIEKRQSVAFWCNPISGHATLYWYQQILGQGPKLLIQFQNNGVVDDSQLPKDRFSAERLKGVDSTLKIQPAKLEDSAVYLCASSLYQETQYFGPGTRLLVL.

CDR3 sequence (DNA): TGTGCCAGCAGCACTGACAGGCAGTACACCGGGGAGCTGTTTTTT. Amino acids: CASSTDRQYTGELFF. The chain employs TRBV28 and TRBJ2-2, with a possible D match to TRBD1 (6 bases). The CDR3 is 15 residues long. The germline V gene has CDR1 MDHEN and CDR2 SYDVKM. Deletions cut 6 bases from V and 3 bases from J, with 14 bases between.

The rearrangement uses TRBV6-1 and TRBJ2-3, with no clear D. CDR1 and CDR2 from the germline V gene are MNHNS and SASEGT. Trimming took off 5 bases at V and 2 bases at J, with 17 bases between the two ends. This CDR3 is built from 16 residues. The CDR3 DNA sequence: TGTGCCAGCAGTTACCAGGCCACCGACCTCACAGATACGCAGTATTTT. It is translated as CASSYQATDLTDTQYF.

The chain combines TRBV7-9 with TRBJ1-6; D remains ambiguous. V was trimmed by 5 bases and J by 10 bases, leaving 15 bases between them. Germline lookup yields CDR1 SEHNR and CDR2 FQNEAQ (reference sequence). The CDR3 consists of 14 residues. As DNA, the CDR3 is TGTGCCAGCAGCCGTGTTTTGCAGAACTCACCCCTCCACTTT. This translates into CASSRVLQNSPLHF.